A single T cell receptor beta chain is shown here with its context. The antigen remains unidentified. Clones were read by immunoSEQ multiplex PCR, and TCRdb kept only the in-frame ones, dropping some. Among about 120,000 clones listed, roughly 92% were seen once. Germline assignment: CDR1 SGHRS and CDR2 YFSETQ. V lost 2 bases and J lost 0, with 15 bases in between. CDR3 length equals 17 residues. The sample belongs to a study of T cell responses to AZD1222 COVID-19 vaccine. Overall study findings and caveats: Unmutated variant regions are reportedly the target of nearly half of TCRs that are spike-specific.

This TCR came from an adult in good health. This chain links TRBV5-1 with TRBJ2-1; no clear D. Sequencing was performed on peripheral blood, taken on day 0 of AZD1222 vaccination. Here the CDR3 DNA reads TGCGCCAGCAGCTTAATCCCCTTACAGAGCTCCTACAATGAGCAGTTCTTC. Translating gives CASSLIPLQSSYNEQFF.